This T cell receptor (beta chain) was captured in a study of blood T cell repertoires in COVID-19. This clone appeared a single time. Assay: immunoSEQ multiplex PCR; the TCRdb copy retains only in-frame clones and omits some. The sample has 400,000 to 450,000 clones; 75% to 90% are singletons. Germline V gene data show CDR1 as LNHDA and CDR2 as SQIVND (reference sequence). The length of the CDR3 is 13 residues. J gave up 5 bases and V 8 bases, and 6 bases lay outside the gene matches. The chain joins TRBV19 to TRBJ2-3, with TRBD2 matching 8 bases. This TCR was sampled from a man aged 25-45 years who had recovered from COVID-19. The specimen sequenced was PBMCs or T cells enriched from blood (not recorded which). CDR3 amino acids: CASVGLAGDTQYF. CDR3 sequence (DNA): TGTGCCAGTGTAGGGCTAGCGGGAGATACGCAGTATTTT.